Detailed here is one T cell receptor (beta chain). For each CDR3 protein, TCRdb gives one entry from its re-call of the 5' RACE reads, without DNA. The sample includes 150,000 to 200,000 distinct CDR3 sequences. This specimen comes from a study of monozygotic twins with inflammatory bowel disease. The germline V gene has CDR1 SGHRS and CDR2 YFSETQ. The CDR3 is 15 amino acids. What was sequenced was blood. The V gene is TRBV5-1, the J gene TRBJ1-1; there is no DNA to check the TCRdb D call of TRBD1. This receptor was identified in a human donor with ulcerative colitis or Crohn's disease, or a healthy co-twin of an affected twin (not recorded which). The CDR3: CASSLGANGGSEAFF.